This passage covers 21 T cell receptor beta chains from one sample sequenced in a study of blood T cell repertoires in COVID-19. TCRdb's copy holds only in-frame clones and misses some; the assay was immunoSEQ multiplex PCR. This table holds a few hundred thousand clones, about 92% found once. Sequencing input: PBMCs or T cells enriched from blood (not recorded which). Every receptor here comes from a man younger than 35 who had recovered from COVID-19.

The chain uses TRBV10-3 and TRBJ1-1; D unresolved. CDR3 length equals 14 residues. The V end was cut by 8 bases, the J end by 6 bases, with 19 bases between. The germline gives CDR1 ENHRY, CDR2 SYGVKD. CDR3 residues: CAIGSTEVGPEAFF. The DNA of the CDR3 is TGTGCCATCGGGTCGACGGAGGTTGGCCCTGAAGCTTTCTTT.

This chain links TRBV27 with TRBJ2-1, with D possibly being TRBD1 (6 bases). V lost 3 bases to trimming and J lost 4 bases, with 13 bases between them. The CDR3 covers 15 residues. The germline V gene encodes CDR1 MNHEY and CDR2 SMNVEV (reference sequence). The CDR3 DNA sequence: TGTGCCAGCAGTTTGTCGGACAGACGGTACAATGAGCAGTTCTTC. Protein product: CASSLSDRRYNEQFF.

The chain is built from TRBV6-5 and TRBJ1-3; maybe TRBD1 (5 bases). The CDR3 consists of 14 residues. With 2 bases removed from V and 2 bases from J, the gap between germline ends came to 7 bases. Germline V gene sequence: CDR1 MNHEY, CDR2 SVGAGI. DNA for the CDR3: TGTGCCAGCAGTTACGGGGCGGCTGGAAACACCATATATTTT. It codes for CASSYGAAGNTIYF.

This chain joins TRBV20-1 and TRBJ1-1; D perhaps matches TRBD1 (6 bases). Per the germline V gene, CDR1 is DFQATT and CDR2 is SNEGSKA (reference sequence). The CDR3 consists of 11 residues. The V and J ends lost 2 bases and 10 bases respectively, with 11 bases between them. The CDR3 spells CSARQTGIAFF. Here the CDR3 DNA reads TGCAGTGCTAGACAAACAGGGATAGCTTTCTTT.

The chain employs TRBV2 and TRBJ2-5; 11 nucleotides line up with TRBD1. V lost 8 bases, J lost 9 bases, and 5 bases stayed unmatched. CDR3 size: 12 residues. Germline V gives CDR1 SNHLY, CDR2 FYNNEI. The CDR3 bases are TGTGCCAGCGGGGGACAGGGGGTGGCCCAGTACTTC. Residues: CASGGQGVAQYF.

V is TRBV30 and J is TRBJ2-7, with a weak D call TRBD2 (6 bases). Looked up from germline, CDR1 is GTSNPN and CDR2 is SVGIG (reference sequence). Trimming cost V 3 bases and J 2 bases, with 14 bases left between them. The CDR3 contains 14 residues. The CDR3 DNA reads TGTGCCTGGAGCGGAATTGGCGGGGCCTACGAGCAGTACTTC. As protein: CAWSGIGGAYEQYF.

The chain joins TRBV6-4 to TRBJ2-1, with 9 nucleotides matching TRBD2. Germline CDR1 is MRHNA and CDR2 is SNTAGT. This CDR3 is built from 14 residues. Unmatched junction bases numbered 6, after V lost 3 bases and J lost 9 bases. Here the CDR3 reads CASSEVAGVSEQFF. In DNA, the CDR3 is TGTGCCAGCAGTGAAGTAGCGGGAGTTAGTGAGCAGTTCTTC.

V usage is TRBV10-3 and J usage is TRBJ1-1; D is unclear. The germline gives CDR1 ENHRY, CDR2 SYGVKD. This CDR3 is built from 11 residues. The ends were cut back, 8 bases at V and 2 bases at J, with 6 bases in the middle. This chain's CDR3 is CAIWTNTEAFF. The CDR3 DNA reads TGTGCCATCTGGACTAACACTGAAGCTTTCTTT.

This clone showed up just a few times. The CDR3 DNA reads as TGTGCCAGCAGTTTTGGTCAGGTTAATCAGCCCCAGCATTTT. It yields the protein CASSFGQVNQPQHF. This chain uses TRBV27 with TRBJ1-5; unclear D gene. In germline, CDR1 is MNHEY, CDR2 SMNVEV (reference sequence). The V and J ends lost 3 bases and 4 bases respectively, with 10 bases between them. This CDR3 has 14 residues.

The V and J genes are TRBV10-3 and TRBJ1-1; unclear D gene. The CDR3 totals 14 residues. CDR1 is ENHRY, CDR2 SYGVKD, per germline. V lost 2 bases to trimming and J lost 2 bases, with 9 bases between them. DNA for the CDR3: TGTGCCATCAGTGAGGGCGGTAGTAACACTGAAGCTTTCTTT. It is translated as CAISEGGSNTEAFF.

The CDR3 bases are TGTGCCAGCAGCCGAGGGGGGGGAAGCGGTGAGCAGTTCTTC. Protein: CASSRGGGSGEQFF. V usage is TRBV7-8 and J usage is TRBJ2-1, with a possible D match to TRBD2 (7 bases). V was trimmed by 5 bases and J by 9 bases, leaving 17 bases between them. CDR3 size: 14 residues. Germline V CDR1 and CDR2: SGHVS, FQNEAQ.

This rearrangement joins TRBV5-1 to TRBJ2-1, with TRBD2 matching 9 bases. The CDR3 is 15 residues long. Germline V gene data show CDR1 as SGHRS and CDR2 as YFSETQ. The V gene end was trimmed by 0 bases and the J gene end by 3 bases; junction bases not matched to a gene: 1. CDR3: CASSLALAGYNEQFF. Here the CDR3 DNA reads TGCGCCAGCAGCTTGGCACTAGCGGGCTACAATGAGCAGTTCTTC.

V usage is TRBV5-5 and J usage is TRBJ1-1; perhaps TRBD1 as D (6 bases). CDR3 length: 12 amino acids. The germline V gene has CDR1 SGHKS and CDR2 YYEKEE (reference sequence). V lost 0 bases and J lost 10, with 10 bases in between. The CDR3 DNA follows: TGTGCCAGCAGCTTGGACAGGGAGGGAGCTTTCTTT. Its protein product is CASSLDREGAFF. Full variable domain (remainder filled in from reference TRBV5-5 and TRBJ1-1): DAGVTQSPTHLIKTRGQQVTLRCSPISGHKSVSWYQQVLGQGPQFIFQYYEKEERGRGNFPDRFSARQFPNYSSELNVNALLLGDSALYLCASSLDREGAFFGQGTRLTVV.

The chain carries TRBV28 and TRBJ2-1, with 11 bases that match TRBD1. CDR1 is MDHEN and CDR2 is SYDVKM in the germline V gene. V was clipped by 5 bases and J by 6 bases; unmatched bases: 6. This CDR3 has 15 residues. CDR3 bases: TGTGCCAGCAGTGTCCCCGGGACAGGGGGCAATGAGCAGTTCTTC. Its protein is CASSVPGTGGNEQFF.

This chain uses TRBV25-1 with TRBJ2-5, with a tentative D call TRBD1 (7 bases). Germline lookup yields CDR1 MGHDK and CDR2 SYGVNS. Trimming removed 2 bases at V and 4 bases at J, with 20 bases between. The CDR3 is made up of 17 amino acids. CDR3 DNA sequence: TGTGCCAGCAGTGAAGTGGGCAGAAGACAGGGAGGAGAGACCCAGTACTTC. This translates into CASSEVGRRQGGETQYF.

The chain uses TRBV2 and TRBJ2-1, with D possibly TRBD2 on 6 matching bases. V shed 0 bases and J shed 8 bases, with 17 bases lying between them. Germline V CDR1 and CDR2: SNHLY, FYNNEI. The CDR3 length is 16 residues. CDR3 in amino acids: CASSEARAGTGDEQFF. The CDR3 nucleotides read TGTGCCAGCAGTGAAGCAAGGGCGGGAACGGGCGATGAGCAGTTCTTC.

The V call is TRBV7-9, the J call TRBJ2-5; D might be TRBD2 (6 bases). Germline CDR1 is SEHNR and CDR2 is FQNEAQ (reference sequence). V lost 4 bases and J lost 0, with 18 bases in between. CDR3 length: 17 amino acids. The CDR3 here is CASSSTGRSGDQETQYF. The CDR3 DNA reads TGTGCCAGCAGCTCAACGGGGAGGTCAGGCGACCAAGAGACCCAGTACTTC.

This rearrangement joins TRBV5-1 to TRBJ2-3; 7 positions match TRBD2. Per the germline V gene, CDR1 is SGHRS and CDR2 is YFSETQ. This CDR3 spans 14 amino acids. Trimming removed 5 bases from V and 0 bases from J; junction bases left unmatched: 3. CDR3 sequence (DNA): TGCGCCAGCAGGACTAGCTTTAGCACAGATACGCAGTATTTT. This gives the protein CASRTSFSTDTQYF.

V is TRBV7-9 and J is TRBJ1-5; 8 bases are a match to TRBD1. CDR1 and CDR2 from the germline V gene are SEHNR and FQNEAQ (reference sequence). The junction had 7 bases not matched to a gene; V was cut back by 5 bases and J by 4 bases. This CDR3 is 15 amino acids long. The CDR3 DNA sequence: TGTGCCAGCAGCAAAGGACAGGGTTGGAATCAGCCCCAGCATTTT. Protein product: CASSKGQGWNQPQHF.

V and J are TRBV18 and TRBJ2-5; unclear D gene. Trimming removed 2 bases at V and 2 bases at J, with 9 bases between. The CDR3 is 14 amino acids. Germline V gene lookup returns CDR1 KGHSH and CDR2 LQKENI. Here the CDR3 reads CASSPARQQETQYF. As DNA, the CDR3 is TGTGCCAGCTCACCAGCGCGACAACAAGAGACCCAGTACTTC.

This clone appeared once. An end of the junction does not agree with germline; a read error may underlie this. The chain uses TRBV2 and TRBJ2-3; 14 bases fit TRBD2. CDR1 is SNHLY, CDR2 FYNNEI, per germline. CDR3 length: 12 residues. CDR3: CASSETSGRGAF. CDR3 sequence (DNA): TGTGCCAGCAGTGAGACTAGCGGGAGGGGGGCTTTT.